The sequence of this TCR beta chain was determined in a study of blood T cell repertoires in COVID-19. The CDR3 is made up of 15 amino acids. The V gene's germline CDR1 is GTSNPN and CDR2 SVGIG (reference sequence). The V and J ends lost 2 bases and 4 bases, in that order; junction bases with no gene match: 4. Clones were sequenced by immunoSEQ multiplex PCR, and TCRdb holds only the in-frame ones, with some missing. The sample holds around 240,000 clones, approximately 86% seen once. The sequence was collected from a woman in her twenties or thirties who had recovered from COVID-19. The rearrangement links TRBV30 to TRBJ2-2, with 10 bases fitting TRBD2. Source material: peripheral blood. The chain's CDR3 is CAWSLLAGGTGELFF. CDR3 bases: TGTGCCTGGAGTCTTTTAGCGGGGGGCACCGGGGAGCTGTTTTTT.